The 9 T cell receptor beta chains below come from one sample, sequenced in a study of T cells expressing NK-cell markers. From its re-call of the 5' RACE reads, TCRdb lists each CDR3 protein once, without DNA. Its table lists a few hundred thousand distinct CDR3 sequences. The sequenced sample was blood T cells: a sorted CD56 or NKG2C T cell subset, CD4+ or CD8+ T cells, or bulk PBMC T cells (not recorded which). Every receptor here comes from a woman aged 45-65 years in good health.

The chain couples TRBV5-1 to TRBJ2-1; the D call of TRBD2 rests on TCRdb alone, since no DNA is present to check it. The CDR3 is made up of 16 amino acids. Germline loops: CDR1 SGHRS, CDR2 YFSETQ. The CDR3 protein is CASSLSGTSYPNEQFF.

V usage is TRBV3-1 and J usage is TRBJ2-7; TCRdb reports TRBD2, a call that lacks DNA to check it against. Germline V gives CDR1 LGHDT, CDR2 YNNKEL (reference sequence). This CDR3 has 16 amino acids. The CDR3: CASSHPVLAGGNEQYF.

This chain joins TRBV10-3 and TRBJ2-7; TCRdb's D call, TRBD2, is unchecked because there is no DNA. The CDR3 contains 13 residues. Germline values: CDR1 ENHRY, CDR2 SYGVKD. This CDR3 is CAVRAQKLGEQYF.

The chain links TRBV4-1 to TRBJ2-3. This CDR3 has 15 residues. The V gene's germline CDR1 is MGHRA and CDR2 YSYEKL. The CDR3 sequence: CASSQVGTSTDTQYF.

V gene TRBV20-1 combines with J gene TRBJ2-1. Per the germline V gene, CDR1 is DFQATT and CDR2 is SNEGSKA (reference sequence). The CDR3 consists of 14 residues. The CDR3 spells CSAISKPSYNEQFF.

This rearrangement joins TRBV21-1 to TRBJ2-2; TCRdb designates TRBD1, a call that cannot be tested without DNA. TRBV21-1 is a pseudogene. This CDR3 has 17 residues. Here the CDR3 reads CASSDFQDRANTGELFF.

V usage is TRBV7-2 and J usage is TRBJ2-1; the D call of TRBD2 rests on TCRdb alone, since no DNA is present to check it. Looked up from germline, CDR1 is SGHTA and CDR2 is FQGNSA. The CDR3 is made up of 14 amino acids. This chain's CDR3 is CASSTGPHDREQFF. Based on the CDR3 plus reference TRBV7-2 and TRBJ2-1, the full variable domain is GAGVSQSPSNKVTEKGKDVELRCDPISGHTALYWYRQSLGQGLEFLIYFQGNSAPDKSGLPSDRFSAERTGGSVSTLTIQRTQQEDSAVYLCASSTGPHDREQFFGPGTRLTVL.

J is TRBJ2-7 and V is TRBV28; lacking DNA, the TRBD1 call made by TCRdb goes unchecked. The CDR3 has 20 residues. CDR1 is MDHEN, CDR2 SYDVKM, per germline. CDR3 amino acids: CASSLRTYPLRDRRTYEQYF.

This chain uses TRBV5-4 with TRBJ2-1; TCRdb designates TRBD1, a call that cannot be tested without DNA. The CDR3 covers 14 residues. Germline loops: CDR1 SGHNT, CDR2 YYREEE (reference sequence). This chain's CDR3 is CASSWGAGTNEQFF.